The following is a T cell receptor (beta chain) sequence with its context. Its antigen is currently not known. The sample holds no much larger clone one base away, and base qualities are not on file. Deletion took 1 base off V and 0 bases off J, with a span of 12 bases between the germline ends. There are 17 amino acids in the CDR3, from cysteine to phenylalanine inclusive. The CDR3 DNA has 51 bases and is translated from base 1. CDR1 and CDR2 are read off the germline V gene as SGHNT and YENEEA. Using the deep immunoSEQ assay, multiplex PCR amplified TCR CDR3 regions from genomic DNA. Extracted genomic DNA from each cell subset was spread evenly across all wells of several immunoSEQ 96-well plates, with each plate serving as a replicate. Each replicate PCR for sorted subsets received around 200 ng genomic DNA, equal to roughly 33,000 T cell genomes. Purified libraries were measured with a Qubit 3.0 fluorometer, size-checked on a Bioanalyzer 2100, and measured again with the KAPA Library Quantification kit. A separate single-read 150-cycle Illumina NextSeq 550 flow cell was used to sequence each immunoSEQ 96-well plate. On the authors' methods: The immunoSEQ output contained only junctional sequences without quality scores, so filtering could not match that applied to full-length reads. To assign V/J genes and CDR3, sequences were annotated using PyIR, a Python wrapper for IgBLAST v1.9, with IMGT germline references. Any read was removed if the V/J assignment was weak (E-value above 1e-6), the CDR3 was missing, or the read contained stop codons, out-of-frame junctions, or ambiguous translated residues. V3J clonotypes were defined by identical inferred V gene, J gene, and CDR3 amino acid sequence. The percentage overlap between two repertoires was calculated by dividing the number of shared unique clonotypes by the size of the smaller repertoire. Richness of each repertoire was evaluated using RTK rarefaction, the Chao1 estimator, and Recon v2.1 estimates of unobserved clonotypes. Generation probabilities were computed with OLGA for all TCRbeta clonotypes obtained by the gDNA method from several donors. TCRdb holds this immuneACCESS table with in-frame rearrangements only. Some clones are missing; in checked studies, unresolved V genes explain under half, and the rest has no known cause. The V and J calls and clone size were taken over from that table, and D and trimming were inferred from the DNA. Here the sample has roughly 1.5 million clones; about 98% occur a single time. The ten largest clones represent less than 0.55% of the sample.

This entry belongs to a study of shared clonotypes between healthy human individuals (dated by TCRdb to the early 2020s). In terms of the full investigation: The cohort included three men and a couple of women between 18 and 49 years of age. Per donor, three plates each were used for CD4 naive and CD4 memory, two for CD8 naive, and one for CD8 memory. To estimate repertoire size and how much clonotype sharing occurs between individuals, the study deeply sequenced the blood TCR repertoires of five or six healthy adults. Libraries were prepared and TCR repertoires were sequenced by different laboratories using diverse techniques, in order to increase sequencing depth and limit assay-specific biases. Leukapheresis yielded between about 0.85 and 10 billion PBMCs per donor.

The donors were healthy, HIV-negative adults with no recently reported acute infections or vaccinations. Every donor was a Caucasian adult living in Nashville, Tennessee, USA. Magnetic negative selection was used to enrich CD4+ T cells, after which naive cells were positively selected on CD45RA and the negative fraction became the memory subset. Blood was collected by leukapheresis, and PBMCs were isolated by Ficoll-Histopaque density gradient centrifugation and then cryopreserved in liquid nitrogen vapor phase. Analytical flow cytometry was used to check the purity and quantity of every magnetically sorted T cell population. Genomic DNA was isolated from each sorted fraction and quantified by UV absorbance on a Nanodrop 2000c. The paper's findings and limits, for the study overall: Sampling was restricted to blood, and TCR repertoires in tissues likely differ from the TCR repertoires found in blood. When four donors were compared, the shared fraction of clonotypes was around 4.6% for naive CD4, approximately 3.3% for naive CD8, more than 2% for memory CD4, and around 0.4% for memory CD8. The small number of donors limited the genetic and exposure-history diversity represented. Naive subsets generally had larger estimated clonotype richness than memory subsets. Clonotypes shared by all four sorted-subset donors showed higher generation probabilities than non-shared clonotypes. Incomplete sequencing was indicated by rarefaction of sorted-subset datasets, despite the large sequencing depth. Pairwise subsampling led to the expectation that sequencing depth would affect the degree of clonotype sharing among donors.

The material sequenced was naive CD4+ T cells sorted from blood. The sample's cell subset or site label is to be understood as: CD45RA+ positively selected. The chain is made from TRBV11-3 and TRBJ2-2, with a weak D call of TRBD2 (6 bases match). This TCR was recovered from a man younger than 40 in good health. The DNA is TGTGCCAGCAGCTTAGTAATTGGGACTCCGAACACCGGGGAGCTGTTTTTT. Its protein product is CASSLVIGTPNTGELFF. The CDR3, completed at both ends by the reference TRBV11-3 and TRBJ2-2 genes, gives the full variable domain EAGVVQSPRYKIIEKKQPVAFWCNPISGHNTLYWYLQNLGQGPELLIRYENEEAVDDSQLPKDRFSAERLKGVDSTLKIQPAELGDSAVYLCASSLVIGTPNTGELFFGEGSRLTVL.